The sequence of this T cell receptor beta chain was determined in a study of shared clonotypes between healthy human individuals. V was cut by 0 bases and J by 8 bases, with 8 bases left in between. The CDR3 runs 12 residues. Looked up from germline, CDR1 is SGHRS and CDR2 is YFSETQ. Here immunoSEQ multiplex PCR was the method, and the copy in TCRdb shows in-frame clones only, minus some. The data show approximately 620,000 clones, about 97% seen once. Material: naive CD4+ T cells sorted from blood. This sample's subset: CD45RA+ positively selected. The TCR comes from a woman in her twenties or thirties in good health. The chain is built from TRBV5-1 and TRBJ1-2; possibly TRBD1 for D (5 bases). Here the CDR3 DNA reads TGCGCCAGCAGCTTGGACAGGTTCGGCTACACCTTC. It yields the protein CASSLDRFGYTF.